What follows are 23 T cell receptor beta chains derived from one specimen sequenced in a study of cytomegalovirus exposure and HLA in healthy donors. PCR used 60 Vbeta primers and 13 Jbeta primers. The assay was immunoSEQ multiplex PCR, and TCRdb's table has in-frame clones only and misses some. Found here are 110,000 or so clones, around 72% of them singletons; the top ten hold 5.6%. The sample was PBMCs. The receptors originated from a male donor in good health and CMV-seronegative.

This sequence joins TRBV2 and TRBJ2-1; D is uncertain. Looked up from germline, CDR1 is SNHLY and CDR2 is FYNNEI. The CDR3 length is 15 residues. V was cut by 5 bases and J by 2 bases, with 13 bases left in between. The CDR3 nucleotides read TGTGCCAGCAGTATTGCACAAACCCCCTACAATGAGCAGTTCTTC. This encodes CASSIAQTPYNEQFF.

A few counts support this clone. The V call is TRBV9, the J call TRBJ2-5, with a possible D match to TRBD2 (6 bases). V was clipped by 3 bases and J by 4 bases, with 10 bases between them. The germline CDR1 and CDR2 sequences are SGDLS and YYNGEE. The CDR3 is made up of 13 amino acids. CDR3 sequence (DNA): TGTGCCAGCAGCGCGGGAGTTCGAGAGACCCAGTACTTC. It codes for CASSAGVRETQYF.

This clone was seen only once. V and J are TRBV30 and TRBJ1-2; D gene uncertain. Germline-derived CDR1 and CDR2 are GTSNPN and SVGIG (reference sequence). V gave up 4 bases and J gave up 4 bases, with 13 bases separating them. The CDR3 is 13 amino acids. CDR3 sequence reads: CAWNRAGTYGYTF. In nucleotides, the CDR3 is TGTGCCTGGAACAGAGCGGGAACCTATGGCTACACCTTC.

Worth noting for this clone: At one boundary the junction diverges from the germline segment, which might be a read error. The chain carries TRBV7-9 and TRBJ2-2, with D hard to call. Per the germline V gene, CDR1 is SEHNR and CDR2 is FQNEAQ (reference sequence). The CDR3 runs to 12 residues. CDR3 coding DNA: TGTTCCAGCAGCTCTAGGACCGGGGAGCTGTTTTTT. This encodes CSSSSRTGELFF.

The chain combines TRBV4-2 with TRBJ2-5, with D perhaps matching TRBD2 (6 bases). This CDR3 comprises 14 residues. Germline lookup yields CDR1 LGHNA and CDR2 YNFKEQ. V was trimmed by 0 bases and J by 1 base, leaving 6 bases between them. CDR3 loop: CASSQELAQETQYF. DNA for the CDR3: TGTGCCAGCAGCCAAGAACTAGCCCAAGAGACCCAGTACTTC.

In its sample, this clone was seen a few times. The chain combines TRBV7-3 with TRBJ2-7, with D possibly being TRBD2 (7 bases). From germline, CDR1 is SGHTA and CDR2 FQGTGA. Trimming took off 4 bases at V and 6 bases at J, with 10 bases between the two ends. CDR3 size: 12 residues. CDR3 sequence: CASSSGGVEQYF. As DNA, the CDR3 is TGTGCCAGCAGCTCGGGGGGCGTCGAGCAGTACTTC.

The rearrangement links TRBV21-1 to TRBJ2-7; TRBD2, the D gene given by the table, was not confirmed from the DNA. TRBV21-1 is classified as a pseudogene. The length of the CDR3 is 17 residues. The CDR3: CASRGGLAGGPTYEQYF. The CDR3 DNA reads as TGTGCCAGCAGGGGGGGGCTAGCGGGAGGACCTACCTACGAGCAGTACTTC.

The chain couples TRBV19 to TRBJ2-3; perhaps TRBD2 as D (5 bases). Germline lookup yields CDR1 LNHDA and CDR2 SQIVND (reference sequence). The CDR3 totals 15 residues. The V end lost 3 bases, the J end lost 3 bases, and 13 bases lay between the germline ends. For the CDR3, the DNA is TGTGCCAGTAGTATGGTTGCGGGCTATACAGATACGCAGTATTTT. Its translation: CASSMVAGYTDTQYF.

The genes are TRBV10-3 and TRBJ1-5, with TRBD1 matching over 8 bases. Per the germline V gene, CDR1 is ENHRY and CDR2 is SYGVKD. This CDR3 comprises 18 residues. With 0 bases clipped from V and 6 bases from J, the junction kept 13 bases outside the gene matches. In DNA form, the CDR3 reads TGTGCCATCAGTGAGTCCAACAGTCAAGGACAGGGTTCTCAGCCCCAGCATTTT. Protein sequence: CAISESNSQGQGSQPQHF.

The J gene is TRBJ2-7, the V gene TRBV4-2; 9 nucleotides match TRBD2. V was pared by 0 bases and J by 0 bases, with 6 bases of the junction left unmatched. The CDR3 is 17 residues long. Germline assignment: CDR1 LGHNA and CDR2 YNFKEQ. CDR3 sequence (DNA): TGTGCCAGCAGCCAAGAAGCGGGAGGCCCAAGCTCCTACGAGCAGTACTTC. As protein: CASSQEAGGPSSYEQYF.

The chain links TRBV9 to TRBJ2-7; 9 bases agree with TRBD2. This CDR3 has 15 amino acids. V dropped 2 bases and J dropped 2; count of bases not matched to a gene: 5. The germline V gene has CDR1 SGDLS and CDR2 YYNGEE. The CDR3 protein is CASSVGGRAPYEQYF. The CDR3, as DNA: TGTGCCAGCAGCGTGGGCGGGAGGGCCCCCTACGAGCAGTACTTC.

This chain uses TRBV29-1 with TRBJ1-2; 9 bases fit TRBD1. Per the germline V gene, CDR1 is SQVTM and CDR2 is ANQGSEA. V trimming: 7 bases; J trimming: 8 bases; junction bases outside the gene matches: 11. This CDR3 is built from 13 residues. The CDR3, as DNA: TGCAGCGACAGGGGGCGCGACTATGGCGGCTACACCTTC. Encoded protein: CSDRGRDYGGYTF.

This chain joins TRBV7-9 and TRBJ2-2; D may be TRBD2 (6 bases). Germline values: CDR1 SEHNR, CDR2 FQNEAQ (reference sequence). Trimming left V 2 bases short and J 4 bases short, with 14 bases between. There are 16 residues in the CDR3. CDR3 nucleotide sequence: TGTGCCAGCAGCTTATTACTACTAGCAAGCACCGGGGAGCTGTTTTTT. It is translated as CASSLLLLASTGELFF.

This chain uses TRBV2 with TRBJ2-5, with TRBD1 identical over 7 bases. This CDR3 comprises 14 residues. Trimming took 5 bases from V and 5 from J; bases not matched to a gene: 8. The germline CDR1 and CDR2 sequences are SNHLY and FYNNEI. Here the CDR3 reads CASSQTRGRETQYF. The CDR3 region has the DNA TGTGCCAGCAGTCAGACGAGGGGGCGGGAGACCCAGTACTTC.

The chain recombines TRBV7-2 with TRBJ1-4; D remains ambiguous. The germline gives CDR1 SGHTA, CDR2 FQGNSA. Deletions cut 2 bases from V and 2 bases from J, with 6 bases between. CDR3 length: 14 residues. The CDR3 spells CASSLIQTNEKLFF. The CDR3 region has the DNA TGTGCCAGCAGCTTAATCCAGACTAATGAAAAACTGTTTTTT.

The sample holds one count of this clone. This chain joins TRBV30 and TRBJ1-5; 9 nucleotides line up with TRBD1. CDR1 GTSNPN and CDR2 SVGIG come from the germline V gene (reference sequence). V shed 3 bases, J shed 1 base, and the junction held 10 bases outside the gene matches. This CDR3 is 17 amino acids long. CDR3 amino acids: CAWSSETGGGSNQPQHF. The CDR3 nucleotides read TGTGCCTGGAGCTCCGAGACAGGGGGTGGAAGCAATCAGCCCCAGCATTTT. Looking up the rest from reference TRBV30 and TRBJ1-5 gives the full variable domain: SQTIHQWPATLVQPVGSPLSLECTVEGTSNPNLYWYRQAAGRGLQLLFYSVGIGQISSEVPQNLSASRPQDRQFILSSKKLLLSDSGFYLCAWSSETGGGSNQPQHFGDGTRLSIL.

This rearrangement joins TRBV7-2 to TRBJ2-1; tentatively, D is TRBD2 (7 bases). The CDR3 runs 18 residues. Between the trimmed V and J ends, which lost 4 bases and 7 bases, there was a span of 26 bases. Looked up from germline, CDR1 is SGHTA and CDR2 is FQGNSA. The CDR3 region is CASSSSSGGLAARNEQFF. The CDR3 region has the DNA TGTGCCAGCAGCTCCTCCTCGGGGGGCCTAGCGGCCCGTAATGAGCAGTTCTTC.

This chain connects TRBV7-6 to TRBJ2-7; D is uncertain. V was trimmed by 5 bases and J by 4 bases, leaving 12 bases between them. The CDR3 length is 13 residues. Germline loops: CDR1 SGHVS, CDR2 FNYEAQ. The CDR3, as DNA: TGTGCCAGCAGCCCCGAGGCGGATTACGAGCAGTACTTC. Translated, it gives CASSPEADYEQYF.

The rearrangement links TRBV7-6 to TRBJ2-7; TRBD2 agrees at 10 bases. J lost 3 bases, V lost 1 base, and 12 bases had no gene match. Germline V CDR1 and CDR2: SGHVS, FNYEAQ. The CDR3 covers 18 residues. The CDR3 DNA follows: TGTGCCAGCAGCTTAGGGACAGGTCGACTAGCGGGCCTCTACGAGCAGTACTTC. This sequence encodes CASSLGTGRLAGLYEQYF.

This clone was detected only a few times. This rearrangement joins TRBV6-5 to TRBJ2-2; 8 bases agree with TRBD1. V was clipped by 6 bases and J by 3 bases; unmatched bases: 6. Germline lookup yields CDR1 MNHEY and CDR2 SVGAGI. The CDR3 runs 15 residues. Here the CDR3 DNA reads TGTGCCAGCAGGCCTGGGACAGGAGACACCGGGGAGCTGTTTTTT. Protein: CASRPGTGDTGELFF.

The genes are TRBV9 and TRBJ2-7, with D possibly matching TRBD1 (6 bases). V lost 0 bases, J lost 7 bases, and 14 bases lay in between. Germline V gene sequence: CDR1 SGDLS, CDR2 YYNGEE. The CDR3 length is 14 residues. The CDR3 protein is CASSVDWGPGEQYF. CDR3 DNA: TGTGCCAGCAGCGTAGATTGGGGGCCAGGAGAGCAGTACTTC.

The gene calls are TRBV19 and TRBJ2-1, with TRBD1 as a possible D gene (6 bases). The CDR3 has 16 residues. Germline CDR1 and CDR2: LNHDA and SQIVND (reference sequence). V was pared by 4 bases and J by 4 bases, with 17 bases between. The CDR3 is CASSSLTGNAYNEQFF. CDR3 nucleotide sequence: TGTGCCAGTAGTAGCCTAACAGGGAATGCGTACAATGAGCAGTTCTTC. Full variable domain (outside the CDR3, taken from reference TRBV19 and TRBJ2-1): DGGITQSPKYLFRKEGQNVTLSCEQNLNHDAMYWYRQDPGQGLRLIYYSQIVNDFQKGDIAEGYSVSREKKESFPLTVTSAQKNPTAFYLCASSSLTGNAYNEQFFGPGTRLTVL.

The gene calls are TRBV9 and TRBJ2-5; maybe TRBD1 (6 bases). Trimming shortened V by 3 bases and J by 4 bases, and 7 bases separated the two germline ends. Germline V CDR1 and CDR2: SGDLS, YYNGEE. The CDR3 length is 12 residues. The CDR3 loop reads CASSGGGETQYF. For the CDR3, the DNA is TGTGCCAGCAGCGGAGGGGGAGAGACCCAGTACTTC.